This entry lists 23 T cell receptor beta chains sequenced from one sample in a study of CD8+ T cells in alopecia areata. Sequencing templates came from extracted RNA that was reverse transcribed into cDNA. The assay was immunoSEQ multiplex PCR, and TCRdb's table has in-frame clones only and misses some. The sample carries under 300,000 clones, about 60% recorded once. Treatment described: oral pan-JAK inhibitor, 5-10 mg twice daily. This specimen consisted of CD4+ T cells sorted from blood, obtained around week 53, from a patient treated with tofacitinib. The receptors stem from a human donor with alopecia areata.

CDR3 nucleotide sequence: TGTGCCTGGAGTGTACGGCAGGGATTTCGTGGCTACACCTTC. It specifies CAWSVRQGFRGYTF. V is TRBV30 and J is TRBJ1-2; D is possibly TRBD1 (5 bases). CDR1 is GTSNPN and CDR2 is SVGIG in the germline V gene (reference sequence). The V gene lost 0 bases and the J gene lost 7 bases, with 15 bases spanning the gap. This CDR3 has 14 amino acids.

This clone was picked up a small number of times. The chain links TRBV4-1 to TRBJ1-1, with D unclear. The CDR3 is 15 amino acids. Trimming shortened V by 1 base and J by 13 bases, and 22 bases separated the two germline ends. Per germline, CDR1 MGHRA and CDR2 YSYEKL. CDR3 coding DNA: TGCGCCAGCAGCCAAGGTTCGCGAAAACTTACACCGGATTTCTTT. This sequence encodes CASSQGSRKLTPDFF.

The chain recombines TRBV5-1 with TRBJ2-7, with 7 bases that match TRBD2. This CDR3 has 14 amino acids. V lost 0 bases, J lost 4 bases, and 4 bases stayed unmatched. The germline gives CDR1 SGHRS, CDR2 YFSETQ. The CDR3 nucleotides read TGCGCCAGCAGCTTGGCCCTCGGGGGGTACGAGCAGTACTTC. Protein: CASSLALGGYEQYF.

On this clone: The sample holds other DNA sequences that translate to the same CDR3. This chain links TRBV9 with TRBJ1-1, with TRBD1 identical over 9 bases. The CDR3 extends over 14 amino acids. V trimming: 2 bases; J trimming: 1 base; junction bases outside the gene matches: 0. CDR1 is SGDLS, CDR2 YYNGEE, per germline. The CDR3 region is CASSVGQGNTEAFF. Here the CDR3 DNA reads TGTGCCAGCAGCGTGGGACAGGGGAACACTGAAGCTTTCTTT.

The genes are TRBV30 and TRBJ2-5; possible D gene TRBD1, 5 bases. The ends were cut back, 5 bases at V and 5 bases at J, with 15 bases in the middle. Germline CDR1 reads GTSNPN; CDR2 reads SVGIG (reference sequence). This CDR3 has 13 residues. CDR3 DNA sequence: TGTGCCTGGGAACAGGTGATTGGGGAGACCCAGTACTTC. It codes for CAWEQVIGETQYF. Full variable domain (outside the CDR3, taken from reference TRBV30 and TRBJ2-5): SQTIHQWPATLVQPVGSPLSLECTVEGTSNPNLYWYRQAAGRGLQLLFYSVGIGQISSEVPQNLSASRPQDRQFILSSKKLLLSDSGFYLCAWEQVIGETQYFGPGTRLLVL.

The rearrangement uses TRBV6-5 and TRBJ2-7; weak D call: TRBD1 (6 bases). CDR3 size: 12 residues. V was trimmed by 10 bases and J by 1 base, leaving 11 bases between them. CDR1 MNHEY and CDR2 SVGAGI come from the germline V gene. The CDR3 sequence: CATWDTSYEQYF. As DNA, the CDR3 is TGTGCCACCTGGGACACGTCCTACGAGCAGTACTTC.

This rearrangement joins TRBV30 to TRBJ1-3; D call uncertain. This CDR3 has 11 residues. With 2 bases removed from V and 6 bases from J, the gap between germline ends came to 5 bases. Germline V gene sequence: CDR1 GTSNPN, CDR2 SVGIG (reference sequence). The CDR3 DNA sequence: TGTGCCTGGAGTACTCAAAACACCATATATTTT. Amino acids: CAWSTQNTIYF.

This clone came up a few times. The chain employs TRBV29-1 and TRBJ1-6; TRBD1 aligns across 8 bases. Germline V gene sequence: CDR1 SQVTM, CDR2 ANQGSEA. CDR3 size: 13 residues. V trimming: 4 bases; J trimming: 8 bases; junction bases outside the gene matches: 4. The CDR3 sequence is CSVGETGDSPLHF. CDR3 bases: TGCAGCGTTGGAGAGACAGGGGATTCACCCCTCCACTTT. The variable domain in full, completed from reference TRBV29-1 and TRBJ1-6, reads SAVISQKPSRDICQRGTSLTIQCQVDSQVTMMFWYRQQPGQSLTLIATANQGSEATYESGFVIDKFPISRPNLTFSTLTVSNMSPEDSSIYLCSVGETGDSPLHFGNGTRLTVT.

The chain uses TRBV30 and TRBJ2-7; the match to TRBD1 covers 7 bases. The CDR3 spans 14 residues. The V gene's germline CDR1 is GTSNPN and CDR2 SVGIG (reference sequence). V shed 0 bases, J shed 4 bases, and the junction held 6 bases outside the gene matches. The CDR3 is CAWSVGGDGYEQYF. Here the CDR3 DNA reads TGTGCCTGGAGTGTAGGGGGCGACGGATACGAGCAGTACTTC.

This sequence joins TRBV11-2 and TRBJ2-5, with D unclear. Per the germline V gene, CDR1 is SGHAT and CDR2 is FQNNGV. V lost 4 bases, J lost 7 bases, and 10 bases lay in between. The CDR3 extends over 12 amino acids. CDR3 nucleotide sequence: TGTGCCAGCAGCTATTCAACAAGGACCCAGTACTTC. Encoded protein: CASSYSTRTQYF. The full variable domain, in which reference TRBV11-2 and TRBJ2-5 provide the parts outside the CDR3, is EAGVAQSPRYKIIEKRQSVAFWCNPISGHATLYWYQQILGQGPKLLIQFQNNGVVDDSQLPKDRFSAERLKGVDSTLKIQPAKLEDSAVYLCASSYSTRTQYFGPGTRLLVL.

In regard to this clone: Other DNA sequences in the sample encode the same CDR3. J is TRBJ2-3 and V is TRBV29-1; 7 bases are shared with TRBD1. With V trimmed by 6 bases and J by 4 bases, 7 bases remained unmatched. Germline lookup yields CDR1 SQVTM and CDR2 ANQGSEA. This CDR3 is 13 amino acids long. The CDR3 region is CSVGRGRADTQYF. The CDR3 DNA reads TGCAGCGTCGGAAGGGGGCGCGCAGATACGCAGTATTTT.

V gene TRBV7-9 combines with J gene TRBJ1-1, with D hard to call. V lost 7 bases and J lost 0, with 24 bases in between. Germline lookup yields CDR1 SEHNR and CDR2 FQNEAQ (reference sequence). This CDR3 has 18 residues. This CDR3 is CASNLAGARSWMNTEAFF. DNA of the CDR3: TGTGCCAGCAACCTAGCGGGTGCACGTTCTTGGATGAACACTGAAGCTTTCTTT.

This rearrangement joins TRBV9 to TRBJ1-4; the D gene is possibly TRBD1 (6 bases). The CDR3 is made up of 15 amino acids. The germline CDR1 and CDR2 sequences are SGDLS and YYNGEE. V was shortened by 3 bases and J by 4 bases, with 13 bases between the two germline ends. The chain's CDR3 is CASSASGTNNEKLFF. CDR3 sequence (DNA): TGTGCCAGCAGCGCCTCCGGGACAAATAATGAAAAACTGTTTTTT.

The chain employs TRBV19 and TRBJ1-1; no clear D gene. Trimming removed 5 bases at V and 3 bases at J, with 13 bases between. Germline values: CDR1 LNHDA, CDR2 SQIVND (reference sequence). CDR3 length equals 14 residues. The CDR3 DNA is TGTGCCAGTAGTCGCCTCCGGCGGGACACTGAAGCTTTCTTT. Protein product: CASSRLRRDTEAFF.

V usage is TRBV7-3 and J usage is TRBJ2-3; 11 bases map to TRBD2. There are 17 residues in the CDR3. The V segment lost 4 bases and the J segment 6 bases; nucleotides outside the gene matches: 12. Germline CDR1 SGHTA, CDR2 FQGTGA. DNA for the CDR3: TGTGCCAGCAGCTCCGCCCCAGTAGTAGCGGGGGGGGATACGCAGTATTTT. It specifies CASSSAPVVAGGDTQYF.

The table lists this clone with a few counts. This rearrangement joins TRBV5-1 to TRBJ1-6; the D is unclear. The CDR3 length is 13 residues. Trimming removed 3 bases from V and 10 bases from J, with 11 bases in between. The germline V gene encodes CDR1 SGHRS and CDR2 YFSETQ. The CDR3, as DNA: TGCGCCAGCAGCTATGGAACACAGTCACCCCTCCACTTT. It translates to CASSYGTQSPLHF.

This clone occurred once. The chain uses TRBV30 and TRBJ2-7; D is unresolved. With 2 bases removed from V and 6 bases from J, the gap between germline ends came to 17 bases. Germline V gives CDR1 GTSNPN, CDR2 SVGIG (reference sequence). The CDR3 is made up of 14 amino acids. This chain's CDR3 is CAWSRMDPATEQYF. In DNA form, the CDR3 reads TGTGCCTGGAGTCGAATGGACCCTGCCACCGAGCAGTACTTC.

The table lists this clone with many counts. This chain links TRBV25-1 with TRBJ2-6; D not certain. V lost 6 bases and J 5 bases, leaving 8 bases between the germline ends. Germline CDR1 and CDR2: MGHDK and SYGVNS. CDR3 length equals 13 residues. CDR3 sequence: CASSPQWANVLTF. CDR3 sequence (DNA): TGTGCCAGCAGCCCACAGTGGGCCAACGTCCTGACTTTC. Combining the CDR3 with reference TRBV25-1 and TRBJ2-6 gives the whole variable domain EADIYQTPRYLVIGTGKKITLECSQTMGHDKMYWYQQDPGMELHLIHYSYGVNSTEKGDLSSESTVSRIRTEHFPLTLESARPSHTSQYLCASSPQWANVLTFGAGSRLTVL.

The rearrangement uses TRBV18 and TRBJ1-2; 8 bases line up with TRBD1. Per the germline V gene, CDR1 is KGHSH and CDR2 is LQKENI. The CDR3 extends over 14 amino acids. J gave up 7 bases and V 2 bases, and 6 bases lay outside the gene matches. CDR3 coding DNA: TGTGCCAGCTCACCAAGGACAGGGTCTAGTGGCTACACCTTC. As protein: CASSPRTGSSGYTF.

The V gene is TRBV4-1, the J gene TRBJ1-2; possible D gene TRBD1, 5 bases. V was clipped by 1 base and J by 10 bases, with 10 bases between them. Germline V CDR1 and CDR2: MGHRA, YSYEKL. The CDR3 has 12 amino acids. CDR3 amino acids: CASSQVDSYYTF. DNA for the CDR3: TGCGCCAGCAGCCAAGTTGACAGCTACTACACCTTC.

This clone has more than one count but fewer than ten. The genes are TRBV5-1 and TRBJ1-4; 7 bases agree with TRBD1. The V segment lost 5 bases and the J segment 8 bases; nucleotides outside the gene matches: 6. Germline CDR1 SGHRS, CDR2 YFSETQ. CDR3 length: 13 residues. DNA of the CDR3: TGCGCCAGCAGTGCGACAGGGACCGAAAAACTGTTTTTT. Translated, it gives CASSATGTEKLFF.

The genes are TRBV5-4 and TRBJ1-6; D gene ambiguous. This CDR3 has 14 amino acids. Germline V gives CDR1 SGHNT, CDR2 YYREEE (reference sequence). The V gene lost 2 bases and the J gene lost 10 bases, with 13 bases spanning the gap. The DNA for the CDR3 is TGTGCCAGCAGCTTATCGGTCGCTGGCTCACCCCTCCACTTT. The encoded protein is CASSLSVAGSPLHF.

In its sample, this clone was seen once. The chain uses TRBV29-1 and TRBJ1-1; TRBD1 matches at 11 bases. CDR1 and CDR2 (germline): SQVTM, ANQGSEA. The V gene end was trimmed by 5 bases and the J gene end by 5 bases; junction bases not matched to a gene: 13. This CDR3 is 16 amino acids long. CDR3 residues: CSVPKPGQGASTEAFF. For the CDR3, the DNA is TGCAGCGTTCCAAAACCCGGACAGGGGGCAAGTACTGAAGCTTTCTTT.